The 32 T cell receptor beta chains in this list originate from one sample, sequenced in a study of cytomegalovirus exposure and HLA in healthy donors (dated by TCRdb to about 2017). The library came from the immunoSEQ multiplex PCR assay. For the multiplex PCR, a mixture combining 60 forward primers for TCR Vbeta segments and 13 reverse primers for TCR Jbeta segments was used. The table was pulled from immuneACCESS by TCRdb, which kept in-frame rearrangements only. Such tables lose some clones; where checked, under half of the loss comes from unresolved V genes, and the rest has no known cause. The sample yields some 77,000 clones; over 70% were counted once. The ten most abundant clones make up more than 20% of the sample. Sequencing used PBMCs. Source of these receptors: a woman aged 45-65 years in good health and CMV-seropositive.

As for this clone: An end of the junction does not agree with germline; a read error may underlie this. This chain uses TRBV7-7 with TRBJ2-5; 11 bases line up with TRBD2. The CDR3 has 15 residues. Germline V lookup: CDR1 SSHAT, CDR2 FNYEAQ (reference sequence). The CDR3 loop reads CASSPQGTSGETQYF. The CDR3 coding sequence is TGTGCTAGCAGCCCACAGGGGACTAGCGGAGAGACCCAGTACTTC.

This clone was counted a single time. The chain combines TRBV10-3 with TRBJ1-1; tentative D call: TRBD1 (5 bases). V was shortened by 2 bases and J by 5 bases, with 21 bases between the two germline ends. Germline loops: CDR1 ENHRY, CDR2 SYGVKD. The CDR3 has 17 amino acids. The CDR3 is CAISEHQQDPRGTEAFF. CDR3 nucleotide sequence: TGTGCCATCAGTGAGCACCAGCAGGACCCCCGGGGGACTGAAGCTTTCTTT.

The chain carries TRBV5-1 and TRBJ1-2; 9 positions agree with TRBD1. The CDR3 is 13 residues long. Unmatched junction bases numbered 7, after V lost 7 bases and J lost 6 bases. Germline loops: CDR1 SGHRS, CDR2 YFSETQ. The CDR3 bases are TGCGCCAGCGACTCGGACAGGGGTAATGGCTACACCTTC. Protein: CASDSDRGNGYTF.

The rearrangement links TRBV9 to TRBJ1-1, with TRBD1 matching over 8 bases. This CDR3 has 15 residues. Germline V gives CDR1 SGDLS, CDR2 YYNGEE. V dropped 0 bases and J dropped 5; count of bases not matched to a gene: 6. DNA of the CDR3: TGTGCCAGCAGCGTAGGAGGACAGGGTGGGACTGAAGCTTTCTTT. Protein: CASSVGGQGGTEAFF.

V is TRBV11-2 and J is TRBJ1-5; TRBD1 might be the D (6 bases). The V and J ends lost 0 bases and 2 bases respectively, with 11 bases between them. Germline V gene lookup returns CDR1 SGHAT and CDR2 FQNNGV. The CDR3 length is 16 residues. In DNA, the CDR3 is TGTGCCAGCAGCTTAGAGGGGGCCTCGGGCAATCAGCCCCAGCATTTT. As protein: CASSLEGASGNQPQHF.

The chain carries TRBV5-1 and TRBJ2-3; D gene uncertain. The CDR3 is made up of 15 amino acids. The V gene lost 0 bases and the J gene lost 0 bases, with 8 bases spanning the gap. Looked up from germline, CDR1 is SGHRS and CDR2 is YFSETQ. Here the CDR3 DNA reads TGCGCCAGCAGCTTGGAGGCGACTAGCACAGATACGCAGTATTTT. Its protein is CASSLEATSTDTQYF. Together with reference TRBV5-1 and TRBJ2-3, the CDR3 gives the full variable domain: KAGVTQTPRYLIKTRGQQVTLSCSPISGHRSVSWYQQTPGQGLQFLFEYFSETQRNKGNFPGRFSGRQFSNSRSEMNVSTLELGDSALYLCASSLEATSTDTQYFGPGTRLTVL.

The chain has TRBV2 and TRBJ2-7, with 10 bases matching TRBD2. CDR1 and CDR2 from the germline V gene are SNHLY and FYNNEI. The CDR3 length is 15 residues. The junction had 5 bases not matched to a gene; V was cut back by 3 bases and J by 3 bases. The CDR3 DNA reads as TGTGCCAGCAGTGAGGAGCGGGGGGGCCTCTACGAGCAGTACTTC. It specifies CASSEERGGLYEQYF. Full variable domain (remainder filled in from reference TRBV2 and TRBJ2-7): EPEVTQTPSHQVTQMGQEVILRCVPISNHLYFYWYRQILGQKVEFLVSFYNNEISEKSEIFDDQFSVERPDGSNFTLKIRSTKLEDSAMYFCASSEERGGLYEQYFGPGTRLTVT.

The chain is built from TRBV5-1 and TRBJ2-1, with 8 bases lining up with TRBD2. J gave up 0 bases and V 0 bases, and 11 bases lay outside the gene matches. Germline V gene sequence: CDR1 SGHRS, CDR2 YFSETQ. The CDR3 runs 19 residues. For the CDR3, the DNA is TGCGCCAGCAGCTTGGAGGGTAGCGGGACTTTCCACTCCTACAATGAGCAGTTCTTC. This encodes CASSLEGSGTFHSYNEQFF.

CDR3 coding DNA: TGCGCCAGCAGCTTGGGGGACAGGGCAGAGACCCAGTACTTC. Encoded protein: CASSLGDRAETQYF. The chain is built from TRBV5-1 and TRBJ2-5; 9 nucleotides agree with TRBD1. Per germline, CDR1 SGHRS and CDR2 YFSETQ. J gave up 4 bases and V 0 bases, and 1 base lay outside the gene matches. The length of the CDR3 is 14 residues.

The chain combines TRBV9 with TRBJ2-1, with a possible D match to TRBD2 (5 bases). There are 17 residues in the CDR3. The germline V and J ends were trimmed by 3 bases and 0 bases, with 16 bases remaining between them. Germline CDR1 and CDR2: SGDLS and YYNGEE. This chain's CDR3 is CASSAEGERSSYNEQFF. The CDR3 bases are TGTGCCAGCAGCGCAGAGGGTGAGCGAAGCTCCTACAATGAGCAGTTCTTC.

This sequence joins TRBV11-3 and TRBJ2-1; TRBD1 matches at 7 bases. V was pared by 7 bases and J by 9 bases, with 15 bases of the junction left unmatched. CDR1 SGHNT and CDR2 YENEEA come from the germline V gene. The CDR3 length is 15 residues. The CDR3 coding sequence is TGTGCCAGCAAGGGGGCTAGAAAGGTGAGAGGTGAGCAGTTCTTC. It translates to CASKGARKVRGEQFF.

The chain carries TRBV19 and TRBJ2-1; maybe TRBD2 (5 bases). The ends were cut back, 5 bases at V and 0 bases at J, with 11 bases in the middle. This CDR3 has 15 residues. Germline V CDR1 and CDR2: LNHDA, SQIVND (reference sequence). In DNA form, the CDR3 reads TGTGCCAGTAGTGACGCGAGCGGCTCCTACAATGAGCAGTTCTTC. Translating gives CASSDASGSYNEQFF.

This clone was seen once. The rearrangement joins TRBV28 to TRBJ1-5; weak D call: TRBD1 (6 bases). Germline V gene data show CDR1 as MDHEN and CDR2 as SYDVKM. The CDR3 sequence is 19 residues long. V lost 4 bases and J lost 0, with 22 bases in between. The CDR3 loop reads CASSSYKTGRGYSNQPQHF. The CDR3 DNA sequence: TGTGCCAGCAGTTCTTACAAGACAGGTAGAGGGTATAGCAATCAGCCCCAGCATTTT.

The rearrangement links TRBV27 to TRBJ2-3, with TRBD2 matching 8 bases. V was clipped by 5 bases and J by 2 bases; unmatched bases: 12. Germline V gives CDR1 MNHEY, CDR2 SMNVEV (reference sequence). The CDR3 spans 17 residues. The CDR3 loop reads CASSNSLERGNTDTQYF. The CDR3 coding sequence is TGTGCCAGCAGTAACTCCCTGGAGCGGGGGAACACAGATACGCAGTATTTT.

This rearrangement joins TRBV6-5 to TRBJ2-7; TRBD1 aligns across 8 bases. This CDR3 contains 14 residues. CDR1 MNHEY and CDR2 SVGAGI come from the germline V gene. After removal of 5 bases from V and 6 bases from J, the junction contained 9 bases not matched to a gene. CDR3 in amino acids: CASSPGTGGSEQYV. CDR3 bases: TGTGCCAGCAGTCCTGGGACAGGCGGATCCGAGCAGTACGTC.

This clone was counted once. The chain joins TRBV19 to TRBJ2-4; 10 bases agree with TRBD2. Germline V gene data show CDR1 as LNHDA and CDR2 as SQIVND (reference sequence). The CDR3 loop spans 16 amino acids. V gave up 3 bases and J gave up 3 bases; unmatched junction bases: 5. Here the CDR3 DNA reads TGTGCCAGTAGTATTAGGGGACTAGCGATCAAAAACATTCAGTACTTC. It yields the protein CASSIRGLAIKNIQYF.

This chain joins TRBV19 and TRBJ1-3; D unclear. Germline loops: CDR1 LNHDA, CDR2 SQIVND (reference sequence). V shed 1 base and J shed 0 bases, with 7 bases lying between them. The CDR3 has 15 residues. Here the CDR3 DNA reads TGTGCCAGTAGTATAGGTGCGAGCTCTGGAAACACCATATATTTT. It encodes CASSIGASSGNTIYF.

The rearrangement uses TRBV6-6 and TRBJ2-3; D possibly corresponds to TRBD2 (6 bases). The germline V gene encodes CDR1 MNHNY and CDR2 SVGAGI (reference sequence). Trimming took 4 bases from V and 0 from J, leaving 11 bases between them. The CDR3 extends over 15 amino acids. This CDR3 is CASSLAALSTDTQYF. The CDR3 nucleotides are TGTGCCAGCAGTTTAGCGGCCCTGAGCACAGATACGCAGTATTTT.

V is TRBV6-1 and J is TRBJ2-1, with 11 bases identical to TRBD2. V lost 2 bases to trimming and J lost 1 base; unmatched junction nucleotides: 10. The CDR3 consists of 19 residues. Germline CDR1 reads MNHNS; CDR2 reads SASEGT. CDR3 sequence (DNA): TGTGCCAGCAGTGAACCAGGACTAGCGGGTGTACCTTCCTACAATGAGCAGTTCTTC. Amino acids: CASSEPGLAGVPSYNEQFF.

The J gene is TRBJ1-4, the V gene TRBV7-9; D uncertain. The CDR3 is made up of 15 amino acids. The V gene's germline CDR1 is SEHNR and CDR2 FQNEAQ (reference sequence). V dropped 3 bases and J dropped 2 bases, with 10 bases sitting between them. CDR3 bases: TGTGCCAGCAGCTTTAGCTTTCACACTAATGAAAAACTGTTTTTT. It yields the protein CASSFSFHTNEKLFF.

A few counts support this clone. CDR3 coding DNA: TGCAGCGTTGTTTTTGCGGCTAGCGGGGATTACAATGAGCAGTTCTTC. Its protein product is CSVVFAASGDYNEQFF. The gene calls are TRBV29-1 and TRBJ2-1, with 9 bases identical to TRBD2. The germline CDR1 and CDR2 sequences are SQVTM and ANQGSEA. CDR3 length equals 16 residues. J gave up 4 bases and V 4 bases, and 11 bases lay outside the gene matches.

J is TRBJ2-1 and V is TRBV7-9, with 11 bases aligning to TRBD2. CDR1 is SEHNR and CDR2 is FQNEAQ in the germline V gene (reference sequence). This CDR3 region has 16 residues. The V and J ends lost 7 bases and 2 bases, in that order; junction bases with no gene match: 7. In DNA, the CDR3 is TGTGCCAGCAACACCGGGGGACTAGCGGCCTACAATGAGCAGTTCTTC. Translating gives CASNTGGLAAYNEQFF.

The rearrangement uses TRBV6-1 and TRBJ2-7; no clear D. From germline, CDR1 is MNHNS and CDR2 SASEGT. The V end was cut by 0 bases, the J end by 7 bases, with 10 bases between. CDR3 length: 13 residues. CDR3 sequence reads: CASSEAGYVEQYV. DNA of the CDR3: TGTGCCAGCAGTGAAGCGGGCTACGTTGAGCAGTACGTC.

Comment on this clone: This same CDR3 is encoded by further DNA sequences in the sample. V gene TRBV29-1 combines with J gene TRBJ1-1, with D maybe TRBD1 (5 bases). Germline CDR1 is SQVTM and CDR2 is ANQGSEA. Trimming cost V 7 bases and J 1 base, with 13 bases left between them. The CDR3 is 13 amino acids. The CDR3 bases are TGCAGCGCCCTCGACAGAAAGAACACTGAAGCTTTCTTT. It codes for CSALDRKNTEAFF.

In its sample, this clone was seen a few times. This chain connects TRBV18 to TRBJ2-7; TRBD1 matches 9 bases. The CDR3 contains 15 residues. The V segment lost 3 bases and the J segment 6 bases; nucleotides outside the gene matches: 9. The germline V gene encodes CDR1 KGHSH and CDR2 LQKENI. CDR3 region: CASSPRTGAMGEQYF. The CDR3 region has the DNA TGTGCCAGCTCACCGAGGACAGGGGCTATGGGCGAGCAGTACTTC.

This sequence joins TRBV19 and TRBJ2-7, with 7 bases fitting TRBD1. Germline lookup yields CDR1 LNHDA and CDR2 SQIVND (reference sequence). This CDR3 contains 15 residues. V was clipped by 3 bases and J by 9 bases; unmatched bases: 14. The DNA for the CDR3 is TGTGCCAGTAGTATTTCCCCGGACAGGCGGAAATCGCAGTACTTC. Amino acid sequence: CASSISPDRRKSQYF.

This chain uses TRBV7-2 with TRBJ1-2, with 7 bases fitting TRBD1. This CDR3 spans 14 amino acids. The trim removed 2 bases at V and 4 bases at J, leaving 4 bases unmatched. Germline lookup yields CDR1 SGHTA and CDR2 FQGNSA. CDR3 nucleotides: TGTGCCAGCAGCTTAAAGACAGGGATCTATGGCTACACCTTC. Its translation: CASSLKTGIYGYTF.

The chain carries TRBV7-3 and TRBJ1-2; 8 nucleotides agree with TRBD1. Losses at the gene ends were 5 bases for V and 2 bases for J; bases not matched to a gene: 7. The CDR3 sequence is 15 residues long. CDR1 SGHTA and CDR2 FQGTGA come from the germline V gene. CDR3 loop: CASSIEGQGNYGYTF. For the CDR3, the DNA is TGTGCCAGCAGCATCGAAGGACAGGGCAACTATGGCTACACCTTC.

The V call is TRBV6-1, the J call TRBJ2-3; 8 bases agree with TRBD1. Germline trimming cut 3 bases from V and 4 bases from J; bases unmatched to any gene: 6. Looked up from germline, CDR1 is MNHNS and CDR2 is SASEGT. The CDR3 runs 15 residues. CDR3 bases: TGTGCCAGCAGTGATGTGGACAGGGCGGCAGATACGCAGTATTTT. Translation: CASSDVDRAADTQYF.

The V gene is TRBV6-4, the J gene TRBJ2-1; TRBD2 matches 11 bases. Per the germline V gene, CDR1 is MRHNA and CDR2 is SNTAGT. Trimming took 3 bases from V and 9 from J; bases not matched to a gene: 7. There are 15 residues in the CDR3. The CDR3 reads CASSEKTSGEIEQFF. CDR3 nucleotides: TGTGCCAGCAGTGAGAAGACTAGCGGGGAAATTGAGCAGTTCTTC.

This rearrangement joins TRBV11-2 to TRBJ1-1; D unclear. Germline V CDR1 and CDR2: SGHAT, FQNNGV. The CDR3 has 14 amino acids. Trimming stripped 2 bases from V and 1 base from J, with 8 bases between. The CDR3 DNA is TGTGCCAGCAGCTTAATCGAGAAGAACACTGAAGCTTTCTTT. Translating it yields CASSLIEKNTEAFF.

This clone came up once. The chain links TRBV5-1 to TRBJ1-1; D call uncertain. The length of the CDR3 is 12 residues. Germline V CDR1 and CDR2: SGHRS, YFSETQ. Trimming left V 6 bases short and J 4 bases short, with 10 bases between. CDR3 residues: CASNRGGTEAFF. As DNA, the CDR3 is TGCGCCAGCAACCGGGGAGGCACTGAAGCTTTCTTT.